A single sample gave rise to the 2 T cell receptor beta chains below, sequenced in a study of PD-1 blockade in mismatch repair-deficient tumors. The protocol was immunoSEQ multiplex PCR, while the TCRdb copy is restricted to in-frame clones and leaves out a portion. The sample holds some 22,000 clones, 80% to 90% seen once. This sample comprised peripheral blood, obtained 2 weeks after starting pembrolizumab. These receptor sequences come from an adult with mismatch repair-deficient cancer.

The chain joins TRBV19 to TRBJ1-5; possibly TRBD1 for D (5 bases). This CDR3 spans 14 amino acids. Per germline, CDR1 LNHDA and CDR2 SQIVND (reference sequence). V shed 3 bases and J shed 7 bases, with 13 bases lying between them. CDR3 sequence (DNA): TGTGCCAGTAGTATTGATGGTAGGGGCCAGCCCCAGCATTTT. Translated: CASSIDGRGQPQHF.

This chain joins TRBV5-4 and TRBJ2-5; D remains unclear. Trimming cost V 1 base and J 2 bases, with 6 bases left between them. The CDR3 runs 13 residues. Germline V lookup: CDR1 SGHNT, CDR2 YYREEE (reference sequence). This chain's CDR3 is CASSLIGQETQYF. The DNA of the CDR3 is TGTGCCAGCAGCTTGATAGGGCAAGAGACCCAGTACTTC.